At least ten counts were recorded for the clone carrying this TCR beta chain. Its antigen is still unknown. From germline, CDR1 is MNHEY and CDR2 SVGEGT. CDR3 length equals 12 residues. Trimming cost V 5 bases and J 5 bases, with 10 bases left between them. Libraries for TCR beta were made by quantitative 5'-RACE with molecular barcodes. MiXCR, run by TCRdb on the 5' RACE reads, gives a single entry per CDR3 protein. This sample has more than 150,000 distinct CDR3 sequences, with about 20% found just once. This sample is part of a study of CD8 T cells in ankylosing spondylitis. Points from the study as a whole: Among TCR beta sequences, a motif of several highly homologous variants appeared characteristic of ankylosing spondylitis blood.

The receptor's source is a male donor aged 10-35 years with ankylosing spondylitis or in good health (not recorded which). Source material: blood, either unsorted or a sorted T cell fraction (not recorded which). This chain joins TRBV6-2 or TRBV6-3 and TRBJ2-7; D might be TRBD2 (6 bases). CDR3 sequence: CASSPGLNEQYF. The CDR3 region has the DNA TGTGCCAGCAGTCCCGGACTAAACGAGCAGTACTTC.